The TCR beta chain described here comes from a study of blood T cell repertoires in COVID-19. Study as a whole: The United States, Italy and Spain provided the acute and convalescent COVID-19 samples. Nucleic acid was either cDNA or gDNA, and it came from T cells, B-cell-depleted T cells, or PBMCs.

Clones were sequenced by immunoSEQ multiplex PCR, and TCRdb holds only the in-frame ones, with some missing. Among about half a million clones listed, approximately 85% were seen once. The CDR3 totals 13 residues. Germline CDR1 and CDR2: MGHRA and YSYEKL. V trimming: 8 bases; J trimming: 6 bases; junction bases outside the gene matches: 5. The chain joins TRBV4-1 to TRBJ2-1, with 9 bases lining up with TRBD2. The material sequenced was peripheral blood. This receptor was obtained from a human donor in a cohort sampled during active COVID-19. CDR3 amino acids: CASYGGRVNEQFF. The CDR3 DNA follows: TGCGCCAGCTATGGCGGGAGGGTCAATGAGCAGTTCTTC.